One sample yielded the 4 T cell receptor beta chains listed below, sequenced in a study of T cells expressing NK-cell markers. Following a re-call of the 5' RACE reads, TCRdb has one entry per CDR3 protein and lacks DNA. The sample includes 500,000 or so distinct CDR3 sequences. Input material: blood T cells: a sorted CD56 or NKG2C T cell subset, CD4+ or CD8+ T cells, or bulk PBMC T cells (not recorded which). All receptors derive from a man aged 18-30 years in good health.

The chain carries TRBV7-9 and TRBJ2-2. The germline CDR1 and CDR2 sequences are SEHNR and FQNEAQ (reference sequence). The CDR3 has 12 amino acids. The CDR3 loop is CASLTVTGELFF.

The chain uses TRBV12-3 or TRBV12-4 and TRBJ1-6; TCRdb names TRBD1, which stays unverified in the absence of DNA. This CDR3 is 14 amino acids long. The chain's CDR3 is CASSFQDRGSPLHF.

The V and J genes are TRBV20-1 and TRBJ1-4. In germline, CDR1 is DFQATT, CDR2 SNEGSKA (reference sequence). CDR3 length: 15 residues. This chain's CDR3 is CSARGSSVLNEKLFF.

The gene calls are TRBV19 and TRBJ1-2; the TCRdb D gene call, TRBD1, has no DNA to confirm it. The CDR3 length is 11 residues. Germline V gene sequence: CDR1 LNHDA, CDR2 SQIVND (reference sequence). This CDR3 reads CASSAGLGYTF.